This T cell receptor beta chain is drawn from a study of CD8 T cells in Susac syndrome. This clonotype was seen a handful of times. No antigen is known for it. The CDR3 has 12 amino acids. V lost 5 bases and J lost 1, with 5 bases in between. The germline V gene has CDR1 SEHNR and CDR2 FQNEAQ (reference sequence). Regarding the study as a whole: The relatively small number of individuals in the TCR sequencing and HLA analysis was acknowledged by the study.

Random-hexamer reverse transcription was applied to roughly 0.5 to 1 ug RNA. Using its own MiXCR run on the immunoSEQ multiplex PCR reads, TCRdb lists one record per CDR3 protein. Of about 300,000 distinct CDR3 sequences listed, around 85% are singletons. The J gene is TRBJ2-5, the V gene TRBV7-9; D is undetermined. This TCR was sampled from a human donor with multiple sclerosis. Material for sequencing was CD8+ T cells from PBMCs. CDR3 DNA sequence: TGTGCCAGCAGCGGCCTCCAAGAGACCCAGTACTTC. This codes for CASSGLQETQYF.